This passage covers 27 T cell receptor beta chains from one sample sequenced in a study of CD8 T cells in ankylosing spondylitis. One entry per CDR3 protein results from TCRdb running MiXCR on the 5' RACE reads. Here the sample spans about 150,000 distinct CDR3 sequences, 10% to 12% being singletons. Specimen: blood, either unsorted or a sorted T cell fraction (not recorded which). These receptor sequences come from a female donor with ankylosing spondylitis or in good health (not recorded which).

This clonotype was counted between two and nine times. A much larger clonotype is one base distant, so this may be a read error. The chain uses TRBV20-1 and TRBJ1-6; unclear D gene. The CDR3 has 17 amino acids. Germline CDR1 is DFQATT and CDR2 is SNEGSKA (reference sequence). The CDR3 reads CCAGQILPSSYNSPLHF. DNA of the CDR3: TGCTGTGCTGGTCAAATACTCCCGAGCTCCTATAATTCACCCCTCCACTTT.

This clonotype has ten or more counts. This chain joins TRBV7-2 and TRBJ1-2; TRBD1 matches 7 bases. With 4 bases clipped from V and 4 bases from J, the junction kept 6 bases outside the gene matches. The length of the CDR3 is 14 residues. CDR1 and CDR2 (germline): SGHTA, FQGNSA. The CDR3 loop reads CASSSTGTSYGYTF. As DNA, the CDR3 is TGTGCCAGCAGCTCGACAGGGACGTCCTATGGCTACACCTTC.

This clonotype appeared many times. The CDR3 sequence: CASSLGPGGSPSTDTQYF. For the CDR3, the DNA is TGTGCCAGCAGCTTGGGGCCAGGGGGTTCCCCTAGCACAGATACGCAGTATTTT. V usage is TRBV5-5 and J usage is TRBJ2-3, with 7 bases aligning to TRBD1. Trimming cost V 0 bases and J 0 bases; bases outside gene matches: 10. Germline lookup yields CDR1 SGHKS and CDR2 YYEKEE (reference sequence). The length of the CDR3 is 18 residues.

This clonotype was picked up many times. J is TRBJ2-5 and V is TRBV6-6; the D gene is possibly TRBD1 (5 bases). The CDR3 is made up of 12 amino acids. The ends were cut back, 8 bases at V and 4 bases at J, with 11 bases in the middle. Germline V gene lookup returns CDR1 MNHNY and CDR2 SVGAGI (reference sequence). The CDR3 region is CASSRGRETQYF. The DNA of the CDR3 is TGTGCCAGCTCAAGGGGTCGAGAGACCCAGTACTTC.

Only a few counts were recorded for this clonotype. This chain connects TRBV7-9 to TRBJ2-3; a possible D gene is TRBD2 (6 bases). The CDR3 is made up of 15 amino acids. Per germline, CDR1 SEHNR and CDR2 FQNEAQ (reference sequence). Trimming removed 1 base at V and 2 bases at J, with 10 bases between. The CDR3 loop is CASSLGREFTDTQYF. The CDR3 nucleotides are TGTGCCAGCAGCTTAGGGCGGGAATTCACAGATACGCAGTATTTT.

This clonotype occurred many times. CDR3 sequence: CASSDRGAEAFF. As DNA, the CDR3 is TGTGCCAGCTCAGATAGGGGGGCTGAAGCTTTCTTT. J is TRBJ1-1 and V is TRBV18; D perhaps matches TRBD1 (6 bases). The CDR3 is made up of 12 amino acids. The V end lost 5 bases, the J end lost 6 bases, and 10 bases lay between the germline ends. The germline CDR1 and CDR2 sequences are KGHSH and LQKENI. Complete variable domain (other parts from reference TRBV18 and TRBJ1-1): NAGVMQNPRHLVRRRGQEARLRCSPMKGHSHVYWYRQLPEEGLKFMVYLQKENIIDESGMPKERFSAEFPKEGPSILRIQQVVRGDSAAYFCASSDRGAEAFFGQGTRLTVV.

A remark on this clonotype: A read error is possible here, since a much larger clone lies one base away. DNA of the CDR3: TGTGCCAGCAGCTTAGCGCACAGGCACCGGCCCCAGCATTTT. As protein: CASSLAHRHRPQHF. The genes are TRBV7-8 and TRBJ1-5; TRBD1 might be the D (5 bases). Germline lookup yields CDR1 SGHVS and CDR2 FQNEAQ. The CDR3 totals 14 residues. Trimming stripped 0 bases from V and 9 bases from J, with 12 bases between.

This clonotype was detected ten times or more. The CDR3 here is CASSLDYTDTQYF. The CDR3 DNA sequence: TGTGCCAGCAGCTTAGACTACACAGATACGCAGTATTTT. The chain is built from TRBV7-2 and TRBJ2-3, with no clear D. The CDR3 runs 13 residues. Trimming stripped 1 base from V and 2 bases from J, with 4 bases between. Per germline, CDR1 SGHTA and CDR2 FQGNSA.

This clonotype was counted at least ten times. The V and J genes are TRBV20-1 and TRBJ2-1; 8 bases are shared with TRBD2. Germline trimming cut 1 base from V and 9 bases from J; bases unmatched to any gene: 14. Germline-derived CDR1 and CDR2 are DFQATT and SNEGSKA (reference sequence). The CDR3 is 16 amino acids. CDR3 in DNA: TGCAGTGCTAGAGGGGGTAGCGGGATAGTAAGGGGTGAGCAGTTCTTC. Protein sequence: CSARGGSGIVRGEQFF.

The CDR3 is CASSHRDLLPPPTGELFF. CDR3 coding DNA: TGCGCCAGCAGTCACCGGGACCTTCTACCCCCCCCCACCGGGGAGCTGTTTTTT. The gene calls are TRBV23-1 and TRBJ2-2; D possibly uses TRBD1 or TRBD2 (5 bases each). TRBV23-1 has ORF status, its function being uncertain. V lost 3 bases and J lost 4, with 21 bases in between. The CDR3 has 18 residues.

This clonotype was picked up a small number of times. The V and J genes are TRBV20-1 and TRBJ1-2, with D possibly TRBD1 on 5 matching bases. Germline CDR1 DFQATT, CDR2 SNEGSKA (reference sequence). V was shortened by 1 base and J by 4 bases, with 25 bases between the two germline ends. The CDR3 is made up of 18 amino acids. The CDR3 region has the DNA TGCAGTGCTAGAGGCGAGGCCCCAGGCCTGGGGCTTGTCTATGGCTACACCTTC. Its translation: CSARGEAPGLGLVYGYTF.

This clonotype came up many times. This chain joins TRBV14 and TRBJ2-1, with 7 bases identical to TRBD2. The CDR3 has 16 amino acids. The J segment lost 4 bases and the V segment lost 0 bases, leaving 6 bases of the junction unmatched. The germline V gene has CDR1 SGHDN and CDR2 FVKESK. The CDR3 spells CASSQEPSGWYNEQFF. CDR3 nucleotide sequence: TGTGCCAGCAGCCAAGAGCCTAGCGGCTGGTACAATGAGCAGTTCTTC.

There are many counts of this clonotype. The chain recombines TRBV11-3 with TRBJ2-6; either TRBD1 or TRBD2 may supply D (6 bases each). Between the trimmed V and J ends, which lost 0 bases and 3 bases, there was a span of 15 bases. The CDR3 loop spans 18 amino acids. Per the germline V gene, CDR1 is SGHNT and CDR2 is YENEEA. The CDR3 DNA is TGTGCCAGCAGCTTAGATCGGACAGACGGGGGTGGGGCCAACGTCCTGACTTTC. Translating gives CASSLDRTDGGGANVLTF.

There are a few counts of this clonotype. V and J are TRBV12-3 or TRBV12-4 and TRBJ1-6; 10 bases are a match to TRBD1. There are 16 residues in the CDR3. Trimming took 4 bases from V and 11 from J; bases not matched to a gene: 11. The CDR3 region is CASSSRDRGRGAPLHF. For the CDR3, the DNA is TGTGCCAGCAGTTCCCGGGACAGGGGCAGAGGAGCACCCCTCCACTTT.

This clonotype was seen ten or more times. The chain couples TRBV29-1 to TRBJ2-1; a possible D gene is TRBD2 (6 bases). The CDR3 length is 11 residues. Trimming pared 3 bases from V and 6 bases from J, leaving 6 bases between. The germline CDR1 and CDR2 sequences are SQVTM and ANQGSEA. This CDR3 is CSVEGGNEQFF. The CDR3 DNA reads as TGCAGCGTTGAGGGGGGCAATGAGCAGTTCTTC.

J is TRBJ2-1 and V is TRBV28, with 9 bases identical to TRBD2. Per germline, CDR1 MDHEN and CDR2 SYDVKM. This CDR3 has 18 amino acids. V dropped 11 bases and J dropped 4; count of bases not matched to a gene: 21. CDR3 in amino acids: CACKFGTSIGRAYNEQFF. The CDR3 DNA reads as TGTGCCTGCAAATTCGGGACTAGCATCGGCCGGGCGTACAATGAGCAGTTCTTC. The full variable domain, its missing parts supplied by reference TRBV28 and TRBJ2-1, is DVKVTQSSRYLVKRTGEKVFLECVQDMDHENMFWYRQDPGLGLRLIYFSYDVKMKEKGDIPEGYSVSREKKERFSLILESASTNQTSMYLCACKFGTSIGRAYNEQFFGPGTRLTVL.

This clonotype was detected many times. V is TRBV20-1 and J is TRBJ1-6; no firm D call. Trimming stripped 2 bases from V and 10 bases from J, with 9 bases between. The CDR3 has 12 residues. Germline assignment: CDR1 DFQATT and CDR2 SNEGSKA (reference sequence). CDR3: CSARSGVSPLHF. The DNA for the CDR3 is TGCAGTGCTAGATCCGGGGTCTCACCCCTCCACTTT.

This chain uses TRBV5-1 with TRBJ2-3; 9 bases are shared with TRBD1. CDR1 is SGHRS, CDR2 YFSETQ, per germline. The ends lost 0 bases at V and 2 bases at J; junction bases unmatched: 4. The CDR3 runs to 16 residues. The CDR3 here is CASSLGDRAATDTQYF. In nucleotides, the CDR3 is TGCGCCAGCAGCTTGGGGGACAGGGCGGCCACAGATACGCAGTATTTT.

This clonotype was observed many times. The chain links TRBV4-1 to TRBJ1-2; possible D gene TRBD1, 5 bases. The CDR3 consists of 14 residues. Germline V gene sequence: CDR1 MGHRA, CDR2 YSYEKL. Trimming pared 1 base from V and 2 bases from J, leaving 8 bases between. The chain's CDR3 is CASSQVQGNYGYTF. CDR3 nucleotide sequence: TGCGCCAGCAGCCAAGTGCAGGGAAACTATGGCTACACCTTC.

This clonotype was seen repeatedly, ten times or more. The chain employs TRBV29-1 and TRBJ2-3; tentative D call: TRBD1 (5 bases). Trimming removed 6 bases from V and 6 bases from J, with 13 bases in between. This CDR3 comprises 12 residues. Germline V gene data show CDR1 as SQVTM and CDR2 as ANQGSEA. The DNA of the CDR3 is TGCAGCGTAAAACCGAAGGGGGATACGCAGTATTTT. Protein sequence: CSVKPKGDTQYF.

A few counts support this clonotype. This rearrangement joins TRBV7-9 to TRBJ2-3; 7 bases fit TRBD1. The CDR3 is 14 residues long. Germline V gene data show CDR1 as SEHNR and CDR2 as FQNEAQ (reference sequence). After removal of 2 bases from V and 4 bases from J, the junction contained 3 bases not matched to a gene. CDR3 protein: CASSLFQGADTQYF. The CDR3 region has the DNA TGTGCCAGCAGCTTATTCCAGGGGGCAGATACGCAGTATTTT.

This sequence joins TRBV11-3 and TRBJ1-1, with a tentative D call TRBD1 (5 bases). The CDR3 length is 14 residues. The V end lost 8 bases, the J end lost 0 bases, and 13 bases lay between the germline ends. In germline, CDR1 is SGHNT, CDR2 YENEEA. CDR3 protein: CASALRDLNTEAFF. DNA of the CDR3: TGTGCCAGCGCCCTAAGGGACCTGAACACTGAAGCTTTCTTT.

CDR3 residues: CATSEGLAVGELFF. The CDR3 coding sequence is TGTGCCACCAGTGAGGGACTAGCGGTGGGGGAGCTGTTTTTT. This rearrangement joins TRBV24-1 to TRBJ2-2; 11 bases are a match to TRBD2. The germline gives CDR1 KGHDR, CDR2 SFDVKD. V shed 4 bases and J 8 bases; nucleotides not matched to a gene: 2. This CDR3 comprises 14 residues.

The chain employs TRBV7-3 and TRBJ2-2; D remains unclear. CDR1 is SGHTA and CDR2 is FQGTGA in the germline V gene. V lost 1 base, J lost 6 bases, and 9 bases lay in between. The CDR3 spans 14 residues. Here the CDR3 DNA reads TGTGCCAGCAGCTTAATTCCAGATCCCGGGGAGCTGTTTTTT. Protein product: CASSLIPDPGELFF.

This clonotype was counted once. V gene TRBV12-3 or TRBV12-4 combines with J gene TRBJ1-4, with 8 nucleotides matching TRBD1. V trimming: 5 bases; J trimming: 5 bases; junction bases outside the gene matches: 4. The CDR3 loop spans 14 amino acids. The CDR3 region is CASSMTGVNEKLFF. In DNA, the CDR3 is TGTGCCAGCAGTATGACAGGGGTCAATGAAAAACTGTTTTTT.

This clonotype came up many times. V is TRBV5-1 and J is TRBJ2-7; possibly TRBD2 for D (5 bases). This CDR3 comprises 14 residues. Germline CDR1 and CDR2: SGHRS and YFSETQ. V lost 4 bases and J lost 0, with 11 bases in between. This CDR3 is CASSMTGSSYEQYF. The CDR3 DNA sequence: TGCGCCAGCAGCATGACGGGAAGCTCCTACGAGCAGTACTTC.

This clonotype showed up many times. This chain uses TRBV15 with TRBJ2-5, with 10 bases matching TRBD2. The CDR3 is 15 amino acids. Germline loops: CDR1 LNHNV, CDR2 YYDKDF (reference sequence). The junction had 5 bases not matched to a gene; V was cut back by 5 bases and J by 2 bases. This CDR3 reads CATSSGTSAQETQYF. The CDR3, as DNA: TGTGCCACCAGCTCCGGGACTAGCGCACAAGAGACCCAGTACTTC.